Following are 26 T cell receptor beta chains from one sample sequenced in a study of T cell clonality in common variable immunodeficiency. For these TCRs, the target antigens are not known. This table comes from immunoSEQ multiplex PCR, and its TCRdb copy is limited to in-frame clones, with some not included. Recorded here are 15,000 to 20,000 clones, with no singletons, and the ten leading clones hold approximately 12%. Study-level findings and limits: Fewer deletions and N-nucleotide insertions were reportedly seen in common variable immunodeficiency TCR beta sequences.

Sequencing used peripheral blood mononuclear cells. These receptors originate from a human donor with common variable immunodeficiency.

This clone was counted only a few times. The CDR3 end falls 3 residues outside the read, so it is completed with the germline J gene. The chain joins TRBV7-9 to TRBJ2-7; 7 nucleotides agree with TRBD1. V shed 5 bases and J 0 bases; nucleotides not matched to a gene: 7. CDR3 size: 15 residues. Germline V gene sequence: CDR1 SEHNR, CDR2 FQNEAQ (reference sequence). Here the CDR3 reads CASSRRTGYSYEQYF. CDR3 bases read: TGTGCCAGCAGCCGGAGGACAGGATACTCCTACGAG. Supplemented by reference TRBV7-9 and TRBJ2-7, the full variable domain reads DTGVSQNPRHKITKRGQNVTFRCDPISEHNRLYWYRQTLGQGPEFLTYFQNEAQLEKSRLLSDRFSAERPKGSFSTLEIQRTEQGDSAMYLCASSRRTGYSYEQYFGPGTRLTVT.

This clone was found a few times. Read sequence stops 3 residues before the CDR3 end, and the germline J gene provides the missing end. The rearrangement links TRBV2 to TRBJ2-1; 7 bases align to TRBD2. The V gene's germline CDR1 is SNHLY and CDR2 FYNNEI. V lost 3 bases, J lost 6 bases, and 5 bases stayed unmatched. The CDR3 consists of 14 residues. CDR3 protein: CASSDRGGPNEQFF. The CDR3 DNA, read in part, is TGTGCCAGCAGTGACCGGGGAGGGCCCAATGAG.

This clone occurred a few times. The read terminates 3 residues before the CDR3 end, so the remaining end is supplied by the germline J gene. V is TRBV6-2 or TRBV6-3 and J is TRBJ1-5; perhaps TRBD1 as D (5 bases). The CDR3 has 16 residues. V was pared by 0 bases and J by 4 bases, with 13 bases between. Germline V gives CDR1 MNHEY, CDR2 SVGEGT. The sequenced part of the CDR3 DNA is TGTGCCAGCAGTTACTCGGCGGGGGTTGCGAATCAGCCC. Translating gives CASSYSAGVANQP. The CDR3 as a whole reads CASSYSAGVANQPQHF.

This clone turned up a few times. CDR3 DNA, as far as it was read: TGCGCCAGCAGCTTGGAGGGACAGGGGCTCGGCTATGGC. Its protein is CASSLEGQGLGYG. The whole CDR3 sequence reads CASSLEGQGLGYGYTF. This rearrangement joins TRBV5-1 to TRBJ1-2, with 10 bases fitting TRBD1. The read ends 3 residues early relative to the CDR3; the germline J gene fills the gap. This CDR3 is built from 16 residues. Germline V gene data show CDR1 as SGHRS and CDR2 as YFSETQ. J was trimmed by 4 bases and V by 0 bases; bases with no gene match: 6. The full variable domain, in which reference TRBV5-1 and TRBJ1-2 provide the parts outside the CDR3, is KAGVTQTPRYLIKTRGQQVTLSCSPISGHRSVSWYQQTPGQGLQFLFEYFSETQRNKGNFPGRFSGRQFSNSRSEMNVSTLELGDSALYLCASSLEGQGLGYGYTFGSGTRLTVV.

A few counts support this clone. The sequenced fragment ends 3 residues before the CDR3 boundary, so the rest is inferred from the germline J gene. V is TRBV30 and J is TRBJ1-2; the match to TRBD1 covers 11 bases. The CDR3 has 15 residues. Per germline, CDR1 GTSNPN and CDR2 SVGIG (reference sequence). The sequenced part of the CDR3 DNA is TGTGCCTGGAGTGTAGGACAGGGGGCTGATGAGGGC. Encoded protein: CAWSVGQGADEG. The whole CDR3 protein reads CAWSVGQGADEGYTF.

As to this clone: The read ends 3 residues shy of where the CDR3 ends; the end is completed using the germline J gene. This chain joins TRBV19 and TRBJ2-2; D call uncertain. This CDR3 region has 15 residues. Germline CDR1 reads LNHDA; CDR2 reads SQIVND (reference sequence). V lost 2 bases, J lost 0 bases, and 7 bases lay in between. CDR3: CASSIPAANTGELFF. The DNA read from the CDR3 is TGTGCCAGTAGTATACCGGCGGCGAACACCGGGGAG. Drawing the rest from reference TRBV19 and TRBJ2-2, the complete variable domain is DGGITQSPKYLFRKEGQNVTLSCEQNLNHDAMYWYRQDPGQGLRLIYYSQIVNDFQKGDIAEGYSVSREKKESFPLTVTSAQKNPTAFYLCASSIPAANTGELFFGEGSRLTVL.

In the case of this clone: The read halts 3 residues ahead of the CDR3 end, with the missing end drawn from the germline J gene. The J gene is TRBJ1-1, the V gene TRBV19, with 7 nucleotides matching TRBD1. V dropped 6 bases and J dropped 5; count of bases not matched to a gene: 9. The CDR3 length is 14 residues. In germline, CDR1 is LNHDA, CDR2 SQIVND (reference sequence). CDR3 bases read: TGTGCCAGTAGCCGGGACAGCTCCAGGACTGAA. Protein product: CASSRDSSRTE. The whole CDR3 sequence is CASSRDSSRTEAFF.

The table lists this clone with a few counts. The read ends 3 residues early relative to the CDR3; the germline J gene fills the gap. This chain connects TRBV2 to TRBJ1-1; TRBD1 matches 10 bases. Per germline, CDR1 SNHLY and CDR2 FYNNEI. The V gene end was trimmed by 4 bases and the J gene end by 4 bases; junction bases not matched to a gene: 6. The CDR3 is made up of 15 amino acids. CDR3: CASSGDRGRGTEAFF. The covered CDR3 bases are TGTGCCAGCAGTGGGGACAGGGGCCGTGGCACTGAA.

This clone occurred a few times. The CDR3 end lies 3 residues beyond the end of the read and is filled in from the germline J gene. The rearrangement links TRBV18 to TRBJ2-1, with 7 positions matching TRBD2. V was pared by 1 base and J by 6 bases, with 9 bases of the junction left unmatched. The CDR3 contains 16 residues. Per germline, CDR1 KGHSH and CDR2 LQKENI. The CDR3 loop reads CASSPRVAGESNEQFF. The CDR3 bases that were read are TGTGCCAGCTCACCACGGGTCGCGGGGGAATCCAATGAG.

This clone was observed a handful of times. The read terminates 3 residues before the CDR3 end, so the remaining end is supplied by the germline J gene. The J gene is TRBJ1-2, the V gene TRBV7-9; tentative D call: TRBD1 (6 bases). This CDR3 spans 14 amino acids. Germline lookup yields CDR1 SEHNR and CDR2 FQNEAQ (reference sequence). V dropped 5 bases and J dropped 2 bases, with 12 bases sitting between them. The part of the CDR3 DNA that was read is TGTGCCAGCAGCGGATATACAGGGAACTATGGC. This codes for CASSGYTGNYG. The whole CDR3 protein is CASSGYTGNYGYTF.

In regard to this clone: The read halts 3 residues ahead of the CDR3 end, with the missing end drawn from the germline J gene. The chain joins TRBV5-1 to TRBJ2-7; 8 nucleotides match TRBD2. Germline V gene sequence: CDR1 SGHRS, CDR2 YFSETQ. This CDR3 spans 16 amino acids. The trim removed 0 bases at V and 1 base at J, leaving 6 bases unmatched. The sequenced CDR3 bases are TGCGCCAGCAGCTTGGCCAAGTTAGCGGGATCCTACGAG. It translates to CASSLAKLAGSYE. The full CDR3 sequence reads CASSLAKLAGSYEQYF.

Points on this clone: From the germline J gene comes the end of the CDR3, since the read stops 3 residues before it. The rearrangement joins TRBV6-1 to TRBJ1-6; 7 bases line up with TRBD1. The germline gives CDR1 MNHNS, CDR2 SASEGT. V shed 3 bases and J 7 bases; nucleotides not matched to a gene: 6. The CDR3 runs 15 residues. The CDR3 here is CASSELGGGNSPLHF. The CDR3 DNA, read in part, is TGTGCCAGCAGTGAGTTAGGGGGCGGGAATTCACCC.

Concerning this clone itself: The CDR3 end falls 3 residues outside the read, so it is completed with the germline J gene. V gene TRBV7-9 combines with J gene TRBJ2-2; D is undetermined. Between the trimmed V and J ends, which lost 6 bases and 2 bases, there was a span of 13 bases. Germline assignment: CDR1 SEHNR and CDR2 FQNEAQ (reference sequence). The CDR3 extends over 15 amino acids. Partial CDR3 DNA: TGTGCCAGCAGTACCACCGGGTTTAACACCGGGGAG. Residues: CASSTTGFNTGE. The entire CDR3 sequence reads CASSTTGFNTGELFF.

This clone showed up many times. The CDR3 bases that were read are TGCAGTGCTAGAGGCGGGAGCCGGGATGAG. Amino acid sequence: CSARGGSRDE. From start to end, the CDR3 is CSARGGSRDEQFF. This rearrangement joins TRBV20-1 to TRBJ2-1, with TRBD2 matching over 7 bases. The read gets to within 3 residues of the CDR3 end, and the germline J gene fills in the rest. CDR1 is DFQATT, CDR2 SNEGSKA, per germline (reference sequence). V was clipped by 1 base and J by 8 bases; unmatched bases: 5. This CDR3 region has 13 residues.

This clone has only a few counts. From the germline J gene comes the end of the CDR3, since the read stops 3 residues before it. This chain joins TRBV5-1 and TRBJ2-7; maybe TRBD1 (5 bases). CDR1 is SGHRS and CDR2 is YFSETQ in the germline V gene. This CDR3 spans 15 amino acids. Trimming pared 1 base from V and 1 base from J, leaving 12 bases between. The CDR3 spells CASSLSPGKSYEQYF. The covered CDR3 bases are TGCGCCAGCAGCTTGAGTCCAGGGAAATCCTACGAG. The whole variable domain, remainder taken from reference TRBV5-1 and TRBJ2-7, is KAGVTQTPRYLIKTRGQQVTLSCSPISGHRSVSWYQQTPGQGLQFLFEYFSETQRNKGNFPGRFSGRQFSNSRSEMNVSTLELGDSALYLCASSLSPGKSYEQYFGPGTRLTVT.

Concerning this clone itself: Sequencing ends 3 residues short of the CDR3 end; the germline J gene provides the rest. The chain links TRBV6-2 or TRBV6-3 to TRBJ2-3, with TRBD2 matching over 7 bases. Germline assignment: CDR1 MNHEY and CDR2 SVGEGT. CDR3 size: 15 residues. With V trimmed by 2 bases and J by 1 base, 3 bases remained unmatched. CDR3 DNA (partial): TGTGCCAGCAGTTACGGGGGGGTGGGCACAGATACG. Translating it yields CASSYGGVGTDT. The full CDR3 protein reads CASSYGGVGTDTQYF.

At least ten counts were recorded for this clone. The read ends 3 residues early relative to the CDR3; the germline J gene fills the gap. The genes are TRBV20-1 and TRBJ1-1; 9 positions match TRBD1. CDR1 and CDR2 (germline): DFQATT, SNEGSKA (reference sequence). The CDR3 runs 15 residues. The V and J ends lost 6 bases and 0 bases, in that order; junction bases with no gene match: 8. The CDR3 sequence: CSARDRVPMNTEAFF. The covered CDR3 bases are TGCAGTGCAAGGGACAGGGTGCCAATGAACACTGAA.

This clone has just a few counts. The read terminates 3 residues before the CDR3 end, so the remaining end is supplied by the germline J gene. The gene calls are TRBV6-4 and TRBJ1-6; 7 nucleotides match TRBD1. This CDR3 is 17 amino acids long. V dropped 4 bases and J dropped 9; count of bases not matched to a gene: 15. Germline CDR1 and CDR2: MRHNA and SNTAGT. CDR3 region: CASSVSTGRLLGSPLHF. CDR3 bases read: TGTGCCAGCAGTGTCTCGACAGGGCGATTATTGGGTTCACCC.

In regard to this clone: The read terminates 3 residues ahead of where the CDR3 ends, so the germline J gene completes it. The chain has TRBV7-3 and TRBJ2-1, with a weak D call TRBD1 (10 bases). V lost 0 bases and J lost 6, with 27 bases in between. Germline CDR1 and CDR2: SGHTA and FQGTGA. CDR3 length: 20 amino acids. CDR3 in amino acids: CASSLTRTGGLAGGSNEQFF. CDR3 DNA, as far as it was read: TGTGCCAGCAGCTTAACCCGGACAGGGGGACTTGCGGGAGGGAGCAATGAG.

This clone has a count of ten or more. Read coverage stops 3 residues before the CDR3 terminus; the germline J gene supplies the remainder. This chain uses TRBV6-2 or TRBV6-3 with TRBJ1-2; the D gene is possibly TRBD1 (5 bases). Trimming stripped 4 bases from V and 1 base from J, with 10 bases between. The CDR3 runs 14 residues. The germline V gene encodes CDR1 MNHEY and CDR2 SVGEGT. The CDR3 reads CASSSRVNNYGYTF. Partial CDR3 DNA: TGTGCCAGCAGTTCCAGGGTGAATAACTATGGC.

This clone was recorded at least ten times. The missing CDR3 end, 3 residues past where the read stops, is filled in from the germline J gene. The genes are TRBV7-8 and TRBJ2-7; 9 bases align to TRBD2. This CDR3 comprises 15 residues. CDR1 is SGHVS, CDR2 FQNEAQ, per germline. The trim removed 3 bases at V and 4 bases at J, leaving 7 bases unmatched. The DNA read from the CDR3 is TGTGCCAGCAGCTTTGCGGGACTAGCCGGATACGAG. Its protein product is CASSFAGLAGYE. The full CDR3 sequence reads CASSFAGLAGYEQYF.

As regards this clone: The CDR3 end is not reached by the read, which stops 3 residues before it; the germline J gene fills it in. This chain joins TRBV19 and TRBJ2-3; no definite D call. This CDR3 region has 15 residues. The germline V gene encodes CDR1 LNHDA and CDR2 SQIVND (reference sequence). Trimming stripped 1 base from V and 3 bases from J, with 11 bases between. The sequenced CDR3 bases are TGTGCCAGTAGTATAGCCGCAGAAGCGACAGATACG. Protein: CASSIAAEATDT. The CDR3 as a whole reads CASSIAAEATDTQYF.

This clone was picked up a small number of times. The sequenced fragment ends 3 residues before the CDR3 boundary, so the rest is inferred from the germline J gene. J is TRBJ2-7 and V is TRBV2; 11 positions match TRBD2. CDR1 and CDR2 from the germline V gene are SNHLY and FYNNEI. With V trimmed by 5 bases and J by 2 bases, 5 bases remained unmatched. This CDR3 comprises 15 residues. The part of the CDR3 DNA that was read is TGTGCCAGCAGTCCGGGACTAGCGGAGGCCTACGAG. Residues: CASSPGLAEAYE. In full, the CDR3 reads CASSPGLAEAYEQYF.

This clone was seen only a few times. The read ends 3 residues early relative to the CDR3; the germline J gene fills the gap. The chain combines TRBV2 with TRBJ2-7; 9 bases fit TRBD1. Germline V gene data show CDR1 as SNHLY and CDR2 as FYNNEI. V lost 6 bases to trimming and J lost 0 bases; unmatched junction nucleotides: 3. The CDR3 has 14 residues. The CDR3 is CASRRDRASYEQYF. The part of the CDR3 DNA that was read is TGTGCCAGCAGGAGGGACAGGGCCTCCTACGAG.

Remarks on this clone: The read terminates 3 residues ahead of where the CDR3 ends, so the germline J gene completes it. The chain carries TRBV18 and TRBJ2-3; possibly TRBD1 for D (5 bases). Germline V gene lookup returns CDR1 KGHSH and CDR2 LQKENI. CDR3 length: 14 amino acids. V was trimmed by 5 bases and J by 7 bases, leaving 16 bases between them. This CDR3 reads CASSSTAGLHTQYF. The CDR3 DNA, read in part, is TGTGCCAGCTCATCGACCGCAGGGTTACATACG.

This clone turned up a few times. The CDR3 is cut off 3 residues early in the read; its end comes from the germline J gene. The chain combines TRBV30 with TRBJ1-2; 8 positions match TRBD1. This CDR3 is built from 15 residues. Germline assignment: CDR1 GTSNPN and CDR2 SVGIG (reference sequence). The CDR3 spells CAWSALPKGTGGYTF. Incomplete CDR3 DNA: TGTGCCTGGAGTGCCCTCCCAAAAGGGACAGGCGGC.